One sample yielded the 21 T cell receptor beta chains listed below, sequenced in a study of blood T cell repertoires in COVID-19. Libraries were prepared by immunoSEQ multiplex PCR; TCRdb keeps only in-frame clonotypes and omits some of them. Found here are 62,000 or so clones, 88% of them singletons; the top ten hold about 5%. Sequencing was done on a sample of peripheral blood. The source of these receptors is a human donor in a cohort sampled during active COVID-19.

The chain links TRBV5-5 to TRBJ2-7; 8 nucleotides line up with TRBD1. Germline assignment: CDR1 SGHKS and CDR2 YYEKEE (reference sequence). This CDR3 comprises 14 residues. The trim removed 4 bases at V and 2 bases at J, leaving 5 bases unmatched. Here the CDR3 reads CASSPGQGPYEQYF. In DNA form, the CDR3 reads TGTGCCAGCAGCCCCGGACAGGGACCCTACGAGCAGTACTTC.

The chain uses TRBV24-1 and TRBJ1-1; D not certain. In germline, CDR1 is KGHDR, CDR2 SFDVKD. The CDR3 spans 14 residues. V was shortened by 4 bases and J by 4 bases, with 12 bases between the two germline ends. The CDR3 here is CATSDPTVPTEAFF. The CDR3 DNA reads as TGTGCCACCAGTGACCCTACAGTGCCCACTGAAGCTTTCTTT.

The V and J genes are TRBV7-6 and TRBJ2-7; TRBD2 matches 7 bases. In germline, CDR1 is SGHVS, CDR2 FNYEAQ. The junction had 3 bases not matched to a gene; V was cut back by 1 base and J by 0 bases. The CDR3 spans 15 residues. In DNA, the CDR3 is TGTGCCAGCAGCTTAGAGCGGGGACCCTCCTACGAGCAGTACTTC. This translates into CASSLERGPSYEQYF. The variable domain in full, completed from reference TRBV7-6 and TRBJ2-7, reads GAGVSQSPRYKVTKRGQDVALRCDPISGHVSLYWYRQALGQGPEFLTYFNYEAQQDKSGLPNDRFSAERPEGSISTLTIQRTEQRDSAMYRCASSLERGPSYEQYFGPGTRLTVT.

This chain joins TRBV21-1 and TRBJ1-5; the DNA was not used to check the table's D call, TRBD1. TRBV21-1 is noted as a pseudogene. The CDR3 sequence is 15 residues long. In DNA form, the CDR3 reads TGTGCCAGCACCAGGAGGGGGCTGAGCAATCAGCCCCAGCATTTT. Protein sequence: CASTRRGLSNQPQHF.

The rearrangement links TRBV7-3 to TRBJ2-3; D is possibly TRBD1 (5 bases). CDR1 is SGHTA, CDR2 FQGTGA, per germline. Trimming took off 5 bases at V and 9 bases at J, with 12 bases between the two ends. The CDR3 contains 12 residues. CDR3 region: CASSQTVGTQYF. The CDR3 DNA is TGTGCCAGCAGCCAGACAGTAGGAACGCAGTATTTT.

This rearrangement joins TRBV29-1 to TRBJ2-3; 7 nucleotides align to TRBD1. CDR1 and CDR2 from the germline V gene are SQVTM and ANQGSEA. V lost 6 bases, J lost 4 bases, and 13 bases stayed unmatched. The CDR3 spans 15 residues. The CDR3 is CSVPGGIHRADTQYF. The CDR3 DNA reads as TGCAGCGTACCAGGGGGTATTCATAGGGCAGATACGCAGTATTTT.

This clone was counted once. This rearrangement joins TRBV9 to TRBJ2-5; possibly TRBD1 for D (5 bases). From germline, CDR1 is SGDLS and CDR2 YYNGEE. With 0 bases removed from V and 2 bases from J, the gap between germline ends came to 11 bases. The CDR3 is 15 residues long. The CDR3 DNA sequence: TGTGCCAGCAGCGTAGCTGGGGCAGGGCAAGAGACCCAGTACTTC. This sequence encodes CASSVAGAGQETQYF.

The V and J genes are TRBV19 and TRBJ2-5; 9 bases are a match to TRBD2. Trimming removed 4 bases from V and 1 base from J; junction bases left unmatched: 7. The CDR3 covers 16 residues. From germline, CDR1 is LNHDA and CDR2 SQIVND (reference sequence). The CDR3 reads CASSTRGGGVQETQYF. CDR3 in DNA: TGTGCCAGTAGTACCCGCGGCGGGGGGGTCCAAGAGACCCAGTACTTC.

Many counts were recorded for this clone. V usage is TRBV27 and J usage is TRBJ2-2, with 7 bases matching TRBD2. With 5 bases clipped from V and 6 bases from J, the junction kept 9 bases outside the gene matches. Per germline, CDR1 MNHEY and CDR2 SMNVEV (reference sequence). This CDR3 has 15 amino acids. The CDR3 reads CASSPRSGRAGELFF. The CDR3 bases are TGTGCCAGCAGTCCCCGGTCAGGGAGGGCCGGGGAGCTGTTTTTT.

The rearrangement joins TRBV18 to TRBJ2-1; TRBD2 matches 8 bases. The germline V gene has CDR1 KGHSH and CDR2 LQKENI. Trimming at V came to 3 bases and at J to 8 bases, leaving 3 bases not matched to a gene. There are 13 residues in the CDR3. CDR3 coding DNA: TGTGCCAGCTCACCCCGGGGGGGTCATGAGCAGTTCTTC. It codes for CASSPRGGHEQFF.

The CDR3 nucleotides read TGTGCCAGCAGCTTACGGGAGGGGAACTCCGGCTACACCTTC. Translation: CASSLREGNSGYTF. The gene calls are TRBV5-4 and TRBJ1-2; possible D gene TRBD1, 5 bases. CDR1 is SGHNT, CDR2 YYREEE, per germline (reference sequence). With 2 bases removed from V and 8 bases from J, the gap between germline ends came to 16 bases. The CDR3 runs to 14 residues.

The chain is built from TRBV6-5 and TRBJ1-3; 7 bases are shared with TRBD1. CDR1 and CDR2 from the germline V gene are MNHEY and SVGAGI. The CDR3 is 15 residues long. The trim removed 4 bases at V and 4 bases at J, leaving 7 bases unmatched. DNA of the CDR3: TGTGCCAGCAGTTTACAGGGGACATCAGGAAACACCATATATTTT. This gives the protein CASSLQGTSGNTIYF.

The sample holds one count of this clone. This chain connects TRBV20-1 to TRBJ1-5; D is undetermined. Trimming shortened V by 0 bases and J by 11 bases, and 8 bases separated the two germline ends. Germline V gene sequence: CDR1 DFQATT, CDR2 SNEGSKA (reference sequence). This CDR3 is 11 amino acids long. CDR3 residues: CSARDLRTQHF. The CDR3 bases are TGCAGTGCTAGAGACCTGAGAACCCAGCATTTT.

The chain has TRBV5-1 and TRBJ1-1; the D gene is possibly TRBD1 (6 bases). V was clipped by 6 bases and J by 1 base, with 10 bases between them. Germline-derived CDR1 and CDR2 are SGHRS and YFSETQ. The CDR3 has 13 amino acids. CDR3: CASNQGGNTEAFF. In DNA form, the CDR3 reads TGCGCCAGCAACCAAGGGGGGAACACTGAAGCTTTCTTT. The complete variable domain, with remaining parts taken from reference TRBV5-1 and TRBJ1-1, reads KAGVTQTPRYLIKTRGQQVTLSCSPISGHRSVSWYQQTPGQGLQFLFEYFSETQRNKGNFPGRFSGRQFSNSRSEMNVSTLELGDSALYLCASNQGGNTEAFFGQGTRLTVV.

The genes are TRBV10-2 and TRBJ2-7; 14 nucleotides line up with TRBD2. This CDR3 spans 16 amino acids. CDR1 is WSHSY and CDR2 is SAAADI in the germline V gene. V shed 5 bases, J shed 7 bases, and the junction held 10 bases outside the gene matches. The CDR3 sequence is CASSPPGLAGVREQYF. DNA of the CDR3: TGCGCCAGCAGTCCCCCGGGACTAGCGGGAGTGCGGGAGCAGTACTTC.

This clone was recorded a few times. The chain couples TRBV7-9 to TRBJ2-6, with 9 nucleotides matching TRBD1. V was clipped by 2 bases and J by 4 bases; unmatched bases: 9. Germline V gene data show CDR1 as SEHNR and CDR2 as FQNEAQ (reference sequence). The CDR3 sequence is 18 residues long. The CDR3 loop is CASSLTGGGLTGANVLTF. The CDR3 coding sequence is TGTGCCAGCAGCTTAACAGGGGGCGGACTGACCGGGGCCAACGTCCTGACTTTC.

This clone was seen only once. This chain links TRBV6-5 with TRBJ1-5; 7 positions agree with TRBD1. The CDR3 extends over 14 amino acids. The germline V gene has CDR1 MNHEY and CDR2 SVGAGI. V lost 6 bases to trimming and J lost 0 bases; unmatched junction nucleotides: 2. The CDR3 here is CASRDRYSNQPQHF. In DNA form, the CDR3 reads TGTGCCAGCAGGGACAGGTATAGCAATCAGCCCCAGCATTTT.

The V call is TRBV7-2, the J call TRBJ2-3; TRBD1 might be the D (6 bases). Trimming cost V 2 bases and J 2 bases, with 14 bases left between them. The germline V gene encodes CDR1 SGHTA and CDR2 FQGNSA. This CDR3 is built from 16 residues. Written as DNA, the CDR3 is TGTGCCAGCAGCTTATTCGGACAGATAATCACAGATACGCAGTATTTT. It specifies CASSLFGQIITDTQYF.

In nucleotides, the CDR3 is TGTGCCAGCCTAGTCGAGGGAAATCAGCCCCAGCATTTT. Its protein product is CASLVEGNQPQHF. The chain uses TRBV2 and TRBJ1-5; D is unclear. This CDR3 is 13 amino acids long. V lost 8 bases and J 4 bases, leaving 12 bases between the germline ends. Germline CDR1 and CDR2: SNHLY and FYNNEI.

This chain joins TRBV5-1 and TRBJ2-5; D is uncertain. The CDR3 consists of 14 residues. Trimming cost V 0 bases and J 1 base, with 7 bases left between them. The germline V gene has CDR1 SGHRS and CDR2 YFSETQ. CDR3 bases: TGCGCCAGCAGCTTGGTTGGCACCCAAGAGACCCAGTACTTC. Translation: CASSLVGTQETQYF.

This chain joins TRBV7-2 and TRBJ2-1, with 13 bases fitting TRBD2. The CDR3 consists of 14 residues. Germline loops: CDR1 SGHTA, CDR2 FQGNSA. V lost 6 bases and J lost 5; bases outside the gene matches: 1. CDR3 protein: CASRTSGGDNEQFF. In DNA form, the CDR3 reads TGTGCCAGCAGAACTAGCGGGGGGGACAATGAGCAGTTCTTC.